Below, 30 T cell receptor beta chains from the same sample are listed, as sequenced in a study of blood T cell repertoires in COVID-19. Clones were read by immunoSEQ multiplex PCR, and TCRdb kept only the in-frame ones, dropping some. The data hold about 100,000 clones, with approximately 80% observed a single time. The sequenced sample was peripheral blood. These receptors were collected from a man aged 45 to 65 with active or convalescent COVID-19.

The genes are TRBV11-2 and TRBJ1-1, with a weak D call TRBD1 (5 bases). This CDR3 contains 14 residues. V lost 5 bases, J lost 7 bases, and 17 bases lay in between. Germline CDR1 reads SGHAT; CDR2 reads FQNNGV. CDR3 protein: CASSHGHLEIEAFF. In DNA, the CDR3 is TGTGCCAGCAGCCATGGACACCTGGAAATTGAAGCTTTCTTT.

The count of this clone is one. This chain links TRBV9 with TRBJ2-3; 9 bases match TRBD2. The ends lost 0 bases at V and 4 bases at J; junction bases unmatched: 3. The CDR3 is made up of 15 amino acids. The germline gives CDR1 SGDLS, CDR2 YYNGEE. The CDR3, as DNA: TGTGCCAGCAGCGTAGGCGGGAGGGCCCCAGATACGCAGTATTTT. Translated: CASSVGGRAPDTQYF.

The genes are TRBV29-1 and TRBJ2-2, with TRBD2 matching 7 bases. Germline CDR1 reads SQVTM; CDR2 reads ANQGSEA. With V trimmed by 1 base and J by 0 bases, 2 bases remained unmatched. This CDR3 region has 15 residues. The CDR3 is CSVEGGSANTGELFF. The CDR3 nucleotides are TGCAGCGTTGAAGGCGGGAGCGCGAACACCGGGGAGCTGTTTTTT.

The chain links TRBV10-3 to TRBJ1-6; D may be TRBD1 (6 bases). CDR1 and CDR2 from the germline V gene are ENHRY and SYGVKD. Trimming cost V 7 bases and J 10 bases, with 14 bases left between them. The CDR3 sequence is 13 residues long. This CDR3 is CAINRDISSPLHF. CDR3 nucleotide sequence: TGTGCCATCAACCGGGACATCAGCTCACCCCTCCACTTT.

The CDR3 coding sequence is TGTGCCAGCATGGCACATTATAGCAATCAGCCCCAGCATTTT. It codes for CASMAHYSNQPQHF. The V and J genes are TRBV6-6 and TRBJ1-5; D is unresolved. The CDR3 consists of 14 residues. Looked up from germline, CDR1 is MNHNY and CDR2 is SVGAGI (reference sequence). The V end was cut by 7 bases, the J end by 0 bases, with 10 bases between.

This chain uses TRBV29-1 with TRBJ2-5, with 8 positions matching TRBD2. The germline V gene encodes CDR1 SQVTM and CDR2 ANQGSEA. Trimming took 5 bases from V and 8 from J; bases not matched to a gene: 10. The CDR3 contains 13 residues. The CDR3 reads CSVSVLAEGTQYF. The CDR3 DNA follows: TGCAGCGTTTCAGTACTAGCGGAAGGAACCCAGTACTTC.

The chain uses TRBV16 and TRBJ2-6; tentatively, D is TRBD2 (6 bases). V lost 6 bases and J lost 3, with 12 bases in between. Germline CDR1 and CDR2: KGHSY and FQNENV. This CDR3 has 15 amino acids. Written as DNA, the CDR3 is TGTGCCAGCAGACCCCCGGGGGATGGGGCCAACGTCCTGACTTTC. Amino acid sequence: CASRPPGDGANVLTF.

The rearrangement uses TRBV13 and TRBJ1-2; D possibly corresponds to TRBD1 (5 bases). The V end lost 4 bases, the J end lost 5 bases, and 14 bases lay between the germline ends. From germline, CDR1 is PRHDT and CDR2 FYEKMQ (reference sequence). This CDR3 has 14 amino acids. This CDR3 reads CASSSGGDKYGYTF. CDR3 DNA sequence: TGTGCCAGCAGCTCGGGAGGGGATAAATATGGCTACACCTTC.

The V gene is TRBV5-1, the J gene TRBJ1-2; D may be TRBD1 (6 bases). Trimming left V 0 bases short and J 2 bases short, with 8 bases between. The germline V gene has CDR1 SGHRS and CDR2 YFSETQ. This CDR3 comprises 14 residues. CDR3 sequence (DNA): TGCGCCAGCAGCTTGGCAGGGGACAACTATGGCTACACCTTC. Protein sequence: CASSLAGDNYGYTF. Filled out from reference TRBV5-1 and TRBJ1-2, the complete variable domain reads KAGVTQTPRYLIKTRGQQVTLSCSPISGHRSVSWYQQTPGQGLQFLFEYFSETQRNKGNFPGRFSGRQFSNSRSEMNVSTLELGDSALYLCASSLAGDNYGYTFGSGTRLTVV.

This chain joins TRBV3-1 (or the pseudogene TRBV3-2) and TRBJ2-3; a weak D match, TRBD1 (6 bases). The CDR3 loop spans 19 amino acids. Germline V CDR1 and CDR2: LGHDT, YNNKEL (reference sequence). The V end was cut by 0 bases, the J end by 2 bases, with 21 bases between. The DNA for the CDR3 is TGTGCCAGCAGCCAAGACAGGGCCGAGAAGTGGGACATCACAGATACGCAGTATTTT. It translates to CASSQDRAEKWDITDTQYF.

This sequence joins TRBV18 and TRBJ2-5; D is possibly TRBD2 (6 bases). Per germline, CDR1 KGHSH and CDR2 LQKENI. This CDR3 is built from 16 residues. The V gene lost 2 bases and the J gene lost 2 bases, with 15 bases spanning the gap. The CDR3 here is CASSPLDGTVQETQYF. CDR3 sequence (DNA): TGTGCCAGCTCACCATTAGACGGGACTGTACAAGAGACCCAGTACTTC. Full variable domain (outside the CDR3, taken from reference TRBV18 and TRBJ2-5): NAGVMQNPRHLVRRRGQEARLRCSPMKGHSHVYWYRQLPEEGLKFMVYLQKENIIDESGMPKERFSAEFPKEGPSILRIQQVVRGDSAAYFCASSPLDGTVQETQYFGPGTRLLVL.

The chain carries TRBV5-1 and TRBJ2-5, with 8 bases matching TRBD2. CDR3 length equals 15 residues. Looked up from germline, CDR1 is SGHRS and CDR2 is YFSETQ. Germline trimming cut 0 bases from V and 4 bases from J; bases unmatched to any gene: 5. The CDR3 loop is CASSLAVLAGETQYF. CDR3 sequence (DNA): TGCGCCAGCAGCTTGGCCGTCCTAGCGGGAGAGACCCAGTACTTC.

This rearrangement joins TRBV7-2 to TRBJ2-1; D perhaps matches TRBD2 (5 bases). The germline V gene encodes CDR1 SGHTA and CDR2 FQGNSA. The CDR3 has 13 residues. Trimming shortened V by 2 bases and J by 15 bases, and 17 bases separated the two germline ends. The CDR3 protein is CASSLTLRVLPFF. The CDR3 DNA reads as TGTGCCAGCAGCTTAACTTTGCGGGTTTTGCCGTTCTTC.

The rearrangement joins TRBV27 to TRBJ1-5; D ambiguous. The CDR3 contains 12 residues. Trimming removed 3 bases at V and 3 bases at J, with 3 bases between. Germline V lookup: CDR1 MNHEY, CDR2 SMNVEV (reference sequence). The CDR3 DNA is TGTGCCAGCAGTTTCCTCAATCAGCCCCAGCATTTT. As protein: CASSFLNQPQHF.

V usage is TRBV27 and J usage is TRBJ2-4; 10 bases are shared with TRBD1. There are 13 residues in the CDR3. V lost 3 bases and J lost 8; bases outside the gene matches: 1. Germline assignment: CDR1 MNHEY and CDR2 SMNVEV (reference sequence). CDR3 coding DNA: TGTGCCAGCAGTTTGGACAGGGGGGACATTCAGTACTTC. This codes for CASSLDRGDIQYF.

This chain connects TRBV18 to TRBJ2-3; the D is unclear. CDR1 is KGHSH and CDR2 is LQKENI in the germline V gene. This CDR3 region has 14 residues. V was cut by 3 bases and J by 6 bases, with 13 bases left in between. CDR3 amino acids: CASSPMRRSDTQYF. CDR3 bases: TGTGCCAGCTCACCTATGAGGAGAAGCGATACGCAGTATTTT.

The chain links TRBV2 to TRBJ2-3, with D possibly matching TRBD2 (6 bases). CDR3 length: 13 residues. Looked up from germline, CDR1 is SNHLY and CDR2 is FYNNEI. The ends were cut back, 6 bases at V and 7 bases at J, with 14 bases in the middle. Written as DNA, the CDR3 is TGTGCCAGCAGCCGGGAGCAGGGAAATACGCAGTATTTT. Its translation: CASSREQGNTQYF.

The rearrangement links TRBV9 to TRBJ1-3; D is possibly TRBD1 (5 bases). CDR1 is SGDLS and CDR2 is YYNGEE in the germline V gene. This CDR3 contains 15 residues. The V end lost 3 bases, the J end lost 0 bases, and 10 bases lay between the germline ends. CDR3 DNA: TGTGCCAGCAGCGGAAGACAGAACTCTGGAAACACCATATATTTT. Amino acids: CASSGRQNSGNTIYF.

The gene calls are TRBV24-1 and TRBJ1-2; tentatively, D is TRBD1 (5 bases). The V end was cut by 9 bases, the J end by 5 bases, with 15 bases between. This CDR3 has 13 residues. Germline lookup yields CDR1 KGHDR and CDR2 SFDVKD. The DNA of the CDR3 is TGTGCCACCCGGGGCGGGGCAGATTATGGCTACACCTTC. Amino acid sequence: CATRGGADYGYTF.

For the CDR3, the DNA is TGTGCCAGCAATTCTGCCGGGACAACACATGGCTACACCTTC. The encoded protein is CASNSAGTTHGYTF. V is TRBV27 and J is TRBJ1-2; maybe TRBD1 (6 bases). Per germline, CDR1 MNHEY and CDR2 SMNVEV (reference sequence). The CDR3 spans 14 residues. V shed 7 bases and J shed 6 bases, with 18 bases lying between them.

This sequence joins TRBV11-3 and TRBJ2-7, with 7 bases fitting TRBD2. This CDR3 spans 13 amino acids. V gave up 11 bases and J gave up 3 bases; unmatched junction bases: 10. CDR1 SGHNT and CDR2 YENEEA come from the germline V gene. CDR3 in amino acids: CARPPTSDYEQYF. Here the CDR3 DNA reads TGTGCCCGCCCCCCTACTAGCGACTACGAGCAGTACTTC.

The chain joins TRBV12-5 to TRBJ1-1; no clear D gene. Germline V gene data show CDR1 as LGHNT and CDR2 as FRNRAP. This CDR3 region has 14 residues. V lost 6 bases, J lost 4 bases, and 15 bases lay in between. CDR3 bases: TGTGCTAGTGGCCACGGTGACATATCCACTGAAGCTTTCTTT. Protein sequence: CASGHGDISTEAFF.

This chain links TRBV7-3 with TRBJ2-1, with 15 bases that match TRBD2. Germline V CDR1 and CDR2: SGHTA, FQGTGA. Germline trimming cut 0 bases from V and 7 bases from J; bases unmatched to any gene: 1. The length of the CDR3 is 16 residues. The CDR3 DNA sequence: TGTGCCAGCAGCTTAACAGGACTAGCGGGAGGGAATGAGCAGTTCTTC. Amino acids: CASSLTGLAGGNEQFF.

This clone was seen a single time. J is TRBJ1-1 and V is TRBV5-1; D gene unclear. The CDR3 contains 13 residues. V lost 4 bases, J lost 0 bases, and 7 bases lay in between. Germline values: CDR1 SGHRS, CDR2 YFSETQ. This chain's CDR3 is CASSGPLNTEAFF. In DNA form, the CDR3 reads TGCGCCAGCAGCGGCCCTTTGAACACTGAAGCTTTCTTT.

The rearrangement uses TRBV3-1 (or the pseudogene TRBV3-2) and TRBJ1-2; a weak D match, TRBD1 (5 bases). The germline V and J ends were trimmed by 1 base and 8 bases, with 14 bases remaining between them. The CDR3 is made up of 14 amino acids. Germline lookup yields CDR1 LGHDT and CDR2 YNNKEL (reference sequence). CDR3 sequence (DNA): TGTGCCAGCAGCCAAGGAGGTCGGGGGAGGGGCTACACCTTC. Protein sequence: CASSQGGRGRGYTF.

The chain uses TRBV19 and TRBJ2-5; 7 bases match TRBD1. Looked up from germline, CDR1 is LNHDA and CDR2 is SQIVND (reference sequence). The CDR3 is made up of 15 amino acids. Germline trimming cut 5 bases from V and 2 bases from J; bases unmatched to any gene: 8. CDR3 loop: CASSPNPGQQETQYF. In nucleotides, the CDR3 is TGTGCCAGTAGTCCGAACCCGGGACAGCAAGAGACCCAGTACTTC.

This chain links TRBV6-5 with TRBJ2-7; possibly TRBD1 for D (5 bases). Trimming took off 5 bases at V and 5 bases at J, with 13 bases between the two ends. The CDR3 is 13 amino acids. Germline V gene lookup returns CDR1 MNHEY and CDR2 SVGAGI. Written as DNA, the CDR3 is TGTGCCAGCAGTACATCCAGGGAAGACGAGCAGTACTTC. Residues: CASSTSREDEQYF.

The chain carries TRBV5-8 and TRBJ2-5; 8 bases are a match to TRBD2. The CDR3 has 16 residues. V shed 3 bases and J 5 bases; nucleotides not matched to a gene: 12. The germline V gene encodes CDR1 SGHTS and CDR2 YDEGEE. In DNA form, the CDR3 reads TGTGCCAGCAGCTCGGAACTGACTAGCGTAGGGGAGACCCAGTACTTC. This encodes CASSSELTSVGETQYF.

This sequence joins TRBV19 and TRBJ2-7; D possibly corresponds to TRBD1 (6 bases). The V gene lost 5 bases and the J gene lost 2 bases, with 13 bases spanning the gap. This CDR3 has 14 amino acids. Germline CDR1 and CDR2: LNHDA and SQIVND (reference sequence). The chain's CDR3 is CASSSLGAAYEQYF. In nucleotides, the CDR3 is TGTGCCAGTAGTTCGTTGGGGGCGGCCTACGAGCAGTACTTC. The whole variable domain, remainder taken from reference TRBV19 and TRBJ2-7, is DGGITQSPKYLFRKEGQNVTLSCEQNLNHDAMYWYRQDPGQGLRLIYYSQIVNDFQKGDIAEGYSVSREKKESFPLTVTSAQKNPTAFYLCASSSLGAAYEQYFGPGTRLTVT.

The rearrangement joins TRBV5-1 to TRBJ2-7, with D uncertain. Germline values: CDR1 SGHRS, CDR2 YFSETQ. V lost 4 bases to trimming and J lost 6 bases, with 23 bases between them. The CDR3 totals 16 residues. The CDR3 nucleotides read TGCGCCAGCAGCCTGGTACTTGGCCTCCGAGCGACCGAGCAGTACTTC. Protein sequence: CASSLVLGLRATEQYF.